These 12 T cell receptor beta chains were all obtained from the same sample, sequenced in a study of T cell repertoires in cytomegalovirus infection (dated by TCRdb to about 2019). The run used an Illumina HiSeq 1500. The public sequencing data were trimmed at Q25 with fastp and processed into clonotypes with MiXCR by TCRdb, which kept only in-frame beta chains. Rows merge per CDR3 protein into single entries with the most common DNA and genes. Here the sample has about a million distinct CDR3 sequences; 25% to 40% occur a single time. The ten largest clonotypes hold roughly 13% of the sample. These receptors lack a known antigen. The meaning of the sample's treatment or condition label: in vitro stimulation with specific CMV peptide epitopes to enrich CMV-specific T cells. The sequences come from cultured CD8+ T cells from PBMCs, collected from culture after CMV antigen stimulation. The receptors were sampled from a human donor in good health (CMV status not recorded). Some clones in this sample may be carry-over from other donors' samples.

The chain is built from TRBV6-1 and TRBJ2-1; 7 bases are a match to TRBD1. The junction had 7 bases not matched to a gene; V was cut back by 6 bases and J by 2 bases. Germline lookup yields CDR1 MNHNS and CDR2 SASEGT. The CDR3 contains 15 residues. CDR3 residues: CASSVKGTAYNEQFF. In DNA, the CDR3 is TGTGCCAGCAGCGTTAAGGGGACAGCCTACAATGAGCAGTTCTTC.

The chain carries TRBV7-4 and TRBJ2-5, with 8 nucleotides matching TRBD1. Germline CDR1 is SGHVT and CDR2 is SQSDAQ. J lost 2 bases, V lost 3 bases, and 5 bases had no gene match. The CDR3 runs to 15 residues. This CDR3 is CASSFRGQAQETQYF. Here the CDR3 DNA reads TGTGCCAGCAGCTTCAGGGGGCAGGCTCAAGAGACCCAGTACTTC.

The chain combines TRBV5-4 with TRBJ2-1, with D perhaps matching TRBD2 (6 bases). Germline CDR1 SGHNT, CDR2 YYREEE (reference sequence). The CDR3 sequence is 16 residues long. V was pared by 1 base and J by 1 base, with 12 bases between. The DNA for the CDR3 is TGTGCCAGCAGCTTGTGGGGGGAGCGGTCCTACAATGAGCAGTTCTTC. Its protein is CASSLWGERSYNEQFF.

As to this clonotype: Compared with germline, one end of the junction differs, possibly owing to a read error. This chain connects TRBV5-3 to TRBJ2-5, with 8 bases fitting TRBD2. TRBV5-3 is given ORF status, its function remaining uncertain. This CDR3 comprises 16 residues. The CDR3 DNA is TGTGCCAGCAGCTTGAGGTTAGGCCTAGCGGGAGAGACCCAGTACTTC. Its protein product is CASSLRLGLAGETQYF.

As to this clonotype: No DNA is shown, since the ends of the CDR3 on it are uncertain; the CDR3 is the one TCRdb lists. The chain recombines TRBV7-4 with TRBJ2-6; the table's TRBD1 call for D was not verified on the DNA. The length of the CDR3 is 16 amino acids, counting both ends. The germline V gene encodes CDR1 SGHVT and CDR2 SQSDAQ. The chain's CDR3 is CASSFGGGAGANVMTF.

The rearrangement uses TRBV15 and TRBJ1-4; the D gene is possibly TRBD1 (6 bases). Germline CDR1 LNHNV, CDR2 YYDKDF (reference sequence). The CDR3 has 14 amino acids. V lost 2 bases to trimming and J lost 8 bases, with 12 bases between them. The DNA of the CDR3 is TGTGCCACCAGCAGACCGGGGGACACGGAAAAACTGTTTTTT. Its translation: CATSRPGDTEKLFF.

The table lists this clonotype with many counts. CDR3 sequence (DNA): TGTGCCAGCAGCTTAGCGCGGCTAGTCGGTACCGGGGAGCTGTTTTTT. It codes for CASSLARLVGTGELFF. The V gene is TRBV7-2, the J gene TRBJ2-2; D gene unclear. Trimming removed 0 bases at V and 5 bases at J, with 13 bases between. The CDR3 is 16 residues long. Germline loops: CDR1 SGHTA, CDR2 FQGNSA.

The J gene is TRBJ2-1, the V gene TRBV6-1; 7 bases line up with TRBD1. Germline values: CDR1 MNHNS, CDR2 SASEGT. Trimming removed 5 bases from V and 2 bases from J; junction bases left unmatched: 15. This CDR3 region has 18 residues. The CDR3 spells CASSLRAIRQGAYNEQFF. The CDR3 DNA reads TGTGCCAGCAGTCTCCGTGCTATCCGACAGGGAGCCTACAATGAGCAGTTCTTC.

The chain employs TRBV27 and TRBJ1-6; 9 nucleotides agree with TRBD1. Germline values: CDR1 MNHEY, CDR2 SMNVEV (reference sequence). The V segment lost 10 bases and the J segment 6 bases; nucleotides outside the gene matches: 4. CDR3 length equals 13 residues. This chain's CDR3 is CAIRDRANSPLHF. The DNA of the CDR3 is TGTGCCATCAGGGACAGGGCTAATTCACCCCTCCACTTT.

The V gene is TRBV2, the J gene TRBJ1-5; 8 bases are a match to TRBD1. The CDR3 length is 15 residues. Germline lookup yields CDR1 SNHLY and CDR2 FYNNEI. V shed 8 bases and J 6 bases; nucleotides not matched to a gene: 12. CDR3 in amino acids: CASVAGQGGFQPQHF. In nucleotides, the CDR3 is TGTGCCAGCGTGGCAGGACAGGGAGGATTTCAGCCCCAGCATTTT.

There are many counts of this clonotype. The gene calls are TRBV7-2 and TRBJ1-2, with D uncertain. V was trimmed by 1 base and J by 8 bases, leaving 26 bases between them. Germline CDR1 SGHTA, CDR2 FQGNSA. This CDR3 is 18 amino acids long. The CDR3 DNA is TGTGCCAGCAGCTTAGAAACTTTAGGCAGGACGAGTGGAAAAGGCTACACCTTC. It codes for CASSLETLGRTSGKGYTF.

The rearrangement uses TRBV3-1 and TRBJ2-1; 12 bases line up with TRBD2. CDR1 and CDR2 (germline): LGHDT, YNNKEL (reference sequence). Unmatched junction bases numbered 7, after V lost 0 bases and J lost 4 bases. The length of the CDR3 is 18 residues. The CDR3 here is CASSQEPLAGGRYNEQFF. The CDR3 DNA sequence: TGTGCCAGCAGCCAAGAGCCCCTAGCGGGGGGGCGGTACAATGAGCAGTTCTTC.